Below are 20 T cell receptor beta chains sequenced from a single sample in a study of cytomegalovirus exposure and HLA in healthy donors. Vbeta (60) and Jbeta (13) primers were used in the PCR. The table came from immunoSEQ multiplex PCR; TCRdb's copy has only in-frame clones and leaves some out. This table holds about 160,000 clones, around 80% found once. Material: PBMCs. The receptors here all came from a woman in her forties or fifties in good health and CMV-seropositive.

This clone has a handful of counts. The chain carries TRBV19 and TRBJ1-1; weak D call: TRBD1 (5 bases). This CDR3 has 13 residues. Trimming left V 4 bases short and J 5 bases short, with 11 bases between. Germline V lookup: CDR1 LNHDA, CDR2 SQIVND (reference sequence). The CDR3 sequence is CASSTQGGTEAFF. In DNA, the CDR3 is TGTGCCAGTAGTACGCAGGGAGGAACTGAAGCTTTCTTT.

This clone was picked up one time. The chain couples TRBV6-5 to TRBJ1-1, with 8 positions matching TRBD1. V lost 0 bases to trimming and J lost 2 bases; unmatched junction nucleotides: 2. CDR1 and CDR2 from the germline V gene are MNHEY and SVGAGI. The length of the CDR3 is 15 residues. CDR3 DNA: TGTGCCAGCAGTTACTCGACAGGGGCTAACACTGAAGCTTTCTTT. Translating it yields CASSYSTGANTEAFF.

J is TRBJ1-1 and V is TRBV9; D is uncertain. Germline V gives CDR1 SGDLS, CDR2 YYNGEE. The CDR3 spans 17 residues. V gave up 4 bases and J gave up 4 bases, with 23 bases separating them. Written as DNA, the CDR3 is TGTGCCAGCAGCCCCCGGAGAACTAGCGGGTGGGTCACTGAAGCTTTCTTT. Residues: CASSPRRTSGWVTEAFF.

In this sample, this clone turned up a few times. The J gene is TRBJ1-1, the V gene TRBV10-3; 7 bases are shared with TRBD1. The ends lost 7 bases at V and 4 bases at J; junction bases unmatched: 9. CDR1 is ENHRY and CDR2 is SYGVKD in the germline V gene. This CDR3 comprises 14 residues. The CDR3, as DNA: TGTGCCATCACCCTAGGACAGGACGGCACTGAAGCTTTCTTT. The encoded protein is CAITLGQDGTEAFF.

The CDR3 is CASSVGISGNTGELFF. The CDR3 region has the DNA TGTGCCAGCAGCGTAGGTATTAGCGGAAACACCGGGGAGCTGTTTTTT. The rearrangement joins TRBV9 to TRBJ2-2; tentative D call: TRBD2 (6 bases). V shed 0 bases and J shed 2 bases, with 11 bases lying between them. The CDR3 extends over 16 amino acids. The germline CDR1 and CDR2 sequences are SGDLS and YYNGEE. Variable domain in full (rest from reference TRBV9 and TRBJ2-2): DSGVTQTPKHLITATGQRVTLRCSPRSGDLSVYWYQQSLDQGLQFLIQYYNGEERAKGNILERFSAQQFPDLHSELNLSSLELGDSALYFCASSVGISGNTGELFFGEGSRLTVL.

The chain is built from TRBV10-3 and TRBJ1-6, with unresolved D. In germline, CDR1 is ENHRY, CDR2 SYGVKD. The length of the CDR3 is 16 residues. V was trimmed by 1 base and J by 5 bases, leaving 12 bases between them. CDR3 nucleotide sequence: TGTGCCATCAGTGAGTATGGGGAGGAAAATAATTCACCCCTCCACTTT. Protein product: CAISEYGEENNSPLHF.

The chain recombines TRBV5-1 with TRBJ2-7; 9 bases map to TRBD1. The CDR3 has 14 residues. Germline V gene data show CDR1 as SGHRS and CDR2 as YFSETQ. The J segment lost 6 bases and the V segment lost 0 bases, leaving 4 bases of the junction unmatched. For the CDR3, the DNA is TGCGCCAGCAGCTTGGCACAGGGGGCAGGCGAGCAGTACTTC. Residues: CASSLAQGAGEQYF. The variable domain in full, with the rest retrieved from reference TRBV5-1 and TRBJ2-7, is KAGVTQTPRYLIKTRGQQVTLSCSPISGHRSVSWYQQTPGQGLQFLFEYFSETQRNKGNFPGRFSGRQFSNSRSEMNVSTLELGDSALYLCASSLAQGAGEQYFGPGTRLTVT.

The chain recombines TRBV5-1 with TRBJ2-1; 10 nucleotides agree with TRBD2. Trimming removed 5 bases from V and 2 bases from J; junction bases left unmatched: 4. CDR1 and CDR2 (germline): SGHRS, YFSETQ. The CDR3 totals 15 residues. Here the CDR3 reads CASRLAGGPYNEQFF. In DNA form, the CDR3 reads TGCGCCAGCAGATTAGCGGGGGGTCCCTACAATGAGCAGTTCTTC.

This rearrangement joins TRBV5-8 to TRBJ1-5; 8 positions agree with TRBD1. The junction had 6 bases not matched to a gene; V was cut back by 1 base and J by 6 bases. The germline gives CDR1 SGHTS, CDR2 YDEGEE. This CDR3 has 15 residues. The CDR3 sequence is CASSLRQGIGQPQHF. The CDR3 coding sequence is TGTGCCAGCAGCTTGCGACAGGGGATCGGTCAGCCCCAGCATTTT. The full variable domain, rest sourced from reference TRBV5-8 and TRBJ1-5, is EAGVTQSPTHLIKTRGQQATLRCSPISGHTSVYWYQQALGLGLQFLLWYDEGEERNRGNFPPRFSGRQFPNYSSELNVNALELEDSALYLCASSLRQGIGQPQHFGDGTRLSIL.

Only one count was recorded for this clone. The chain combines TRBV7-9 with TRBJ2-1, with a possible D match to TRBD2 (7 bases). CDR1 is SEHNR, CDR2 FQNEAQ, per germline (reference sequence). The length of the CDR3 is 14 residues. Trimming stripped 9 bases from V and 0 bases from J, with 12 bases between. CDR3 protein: CASTGGSSYNEQFF. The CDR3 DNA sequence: TGTGCCAGTACGGGGGGCAGCTCCTACAATGAGCAGTTCTTC.

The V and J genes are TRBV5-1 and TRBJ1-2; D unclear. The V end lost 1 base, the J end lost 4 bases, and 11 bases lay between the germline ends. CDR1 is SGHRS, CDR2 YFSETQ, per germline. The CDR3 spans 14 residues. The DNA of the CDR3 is TGCGCCAGCAGCTTGCAGAAGCGAGCCTATGGCTACACCTTC. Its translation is CASSLQKRAYGYTF.

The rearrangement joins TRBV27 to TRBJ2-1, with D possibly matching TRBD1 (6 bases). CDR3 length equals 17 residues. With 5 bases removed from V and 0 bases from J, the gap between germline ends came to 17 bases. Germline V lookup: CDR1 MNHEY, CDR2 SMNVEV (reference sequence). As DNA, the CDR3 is TGTGCCAGCAGTCTCCAGGGGATAACTAGCTCCTACAATGAGCAGTTCTTC. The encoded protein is CASSLQGITSSYNEQFF.

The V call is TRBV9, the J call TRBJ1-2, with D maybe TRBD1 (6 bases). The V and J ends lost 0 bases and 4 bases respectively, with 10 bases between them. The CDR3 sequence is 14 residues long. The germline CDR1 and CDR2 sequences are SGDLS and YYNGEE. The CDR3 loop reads CASSVGGGAYGYTF. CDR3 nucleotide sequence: TGTGCCAGCAGCGTAGGAGGGGGGGCCTATGGCTACACCTTC.

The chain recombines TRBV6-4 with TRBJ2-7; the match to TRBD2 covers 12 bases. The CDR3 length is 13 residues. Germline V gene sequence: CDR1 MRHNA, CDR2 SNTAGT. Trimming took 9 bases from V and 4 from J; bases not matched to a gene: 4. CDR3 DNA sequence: TGTGCCAGTCGGACTAGCGGGGTTTACGAGCAGTACTTC. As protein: CASRTSGVYEQYF.

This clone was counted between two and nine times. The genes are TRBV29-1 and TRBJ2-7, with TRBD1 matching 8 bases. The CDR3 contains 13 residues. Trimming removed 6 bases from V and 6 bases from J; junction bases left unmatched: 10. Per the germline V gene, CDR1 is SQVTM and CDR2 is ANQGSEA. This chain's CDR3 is CSVGTGAWSEQYF. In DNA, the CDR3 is TGCAGCGTGGGGACAGGTGCGTGGAGCGAGCAGTACTTC.

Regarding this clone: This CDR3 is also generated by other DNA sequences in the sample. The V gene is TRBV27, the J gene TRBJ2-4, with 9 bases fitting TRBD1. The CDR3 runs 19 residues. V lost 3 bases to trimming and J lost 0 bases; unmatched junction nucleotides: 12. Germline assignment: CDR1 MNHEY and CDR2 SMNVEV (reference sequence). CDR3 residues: CASSLGTGYEGLAKNIQYF. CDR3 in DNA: TGTGCCAGCAGTTTGGGGACAGGGTACGAGGGATTAGCCAAAAACATTCAGTACTTC.

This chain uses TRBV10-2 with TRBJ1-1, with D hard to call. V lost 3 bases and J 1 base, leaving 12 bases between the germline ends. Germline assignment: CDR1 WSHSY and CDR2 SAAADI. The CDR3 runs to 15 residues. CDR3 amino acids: CASSELYQENTEAFF. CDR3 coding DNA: TGCGCCAGCAGTGAATTGTACCAGGAGAACACTGAAGCTTTCTTT.

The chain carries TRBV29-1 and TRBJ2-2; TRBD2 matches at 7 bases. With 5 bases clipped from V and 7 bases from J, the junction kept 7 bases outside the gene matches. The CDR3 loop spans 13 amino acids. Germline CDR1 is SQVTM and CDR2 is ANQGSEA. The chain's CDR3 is CSVLISGGGELFF. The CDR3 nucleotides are TGCAGCGTTCTTATTTCGGGGGGCGGGGAGCTGTTTTTT.

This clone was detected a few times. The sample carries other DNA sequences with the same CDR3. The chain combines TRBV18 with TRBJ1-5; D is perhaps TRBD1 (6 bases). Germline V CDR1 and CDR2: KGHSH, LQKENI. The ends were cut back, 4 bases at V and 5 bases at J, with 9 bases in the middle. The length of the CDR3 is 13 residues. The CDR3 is CASSLQGDQPQHF. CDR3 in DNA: TGTGCCAGCTCACTACAGGGAGATCAGCCCCAGCATTTT.

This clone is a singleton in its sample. The CDR3 DNA sequence: TGTGCCAGCAGTTTTAAGGGACAGGGGTCTTCCTACGAGCAGTACTTC. Residues: CASSFKGQGSSYEQYF. The V gene is TRBV28, the J gene TRBJ2-7, with 10 bases matching TRBD1. The CDR3 loop spans 16 amino acids. Germline V lookup: CDR1 MDHEN, CDR2 SYDVKM. V shed 3 bases, J shed 1 base, and the junction held 6 bases outside the gene matches.